The 17 T cell receptor beta chains reported below all come from one sample, sequenced in a study of cytomegalovirus exposure and HLA in healthy donors. PCR used 60 Vbeta primers and 13 Jbeta primers. Some clones are missing from TCRdb's copy, which holds only in-frame ones; the method was immunoSEQ multiplex PCR. The sample has about 94,000 clones, roughly 80% seen once. Sequenced sample: PBMCs. The source is a man aged 30-40 years in good health and CMV-seronegative.

The rearrangement joins TRBV5-1 to TRBJ1-1; unclear D gene. The CDR3 has 15 amino acids. The V gene's germline CDR1 is SGHRS and CDR2 YFSETQ. The V end was cut by 1 base, the J end by 2 bases, with 12 bases between. In nucleotides, the CDR3 is TGCGCCAGCAGCTTGTCCAGTGTCCGAAACACTGAAGCTTTCTTT. Its translation: CASSLSSVRNTEAFF. Full variable domain (missing parts from reference TRBV5-1 and TRBJ1-1): KAGVTQTPRYLIKTRGQQVTLSCSPISGHRSVSWYQQTPGQGLQFLFEYFSETQRNKGNFPGRFSGRQFSNSRSEMNVSTLELGDSALYLCASSLSSVRNTEAFFGQGTRLTVV.

About this clone itself: Germline and junction disagree at one end, which may indicate a read error. The sample holds other DNA sequences that translate to the same CDR3. The chain uses TRBV28 and TRBJ1-1; the D is unclear. This CDR3 has 14 amino acids. Germline V gene data show CDR1 as MDHEN and CDR2 as SYDVKM. The CDR3 nucleotides read TGTGCCAGCAGTTTATTTGGAGGAACATATGAAGCCTTCTTT. Its protein product is CASSLFGGTYEAFF.

This clone was recorded a few times. The V and J genes are TRBV7-2 and TRBJ1-2; 7 nucleotides agree with TRBD1. V lost 3 bases, J lost 1 base, and 2 bases stayed unmatched. CDR3 size: 14 residues. The germline gives CDR1 SGHTA, CDR2 FQGNSA. CDR3 amino acids: CASSFTGDNYGYTF. In nucleotides, the CDR3 is TGTGCCAGCAGCTTTACAGGGGATAACTATGGCTACACCTTC.

This clone has just one count. The V and J genes are TRBV6-6 and TRBJ1-3; 7 positions agree with TRBD1. Germline V lookup: CDR1 MNHNY, CDR2 SVGAGI (reference sequence). V lost 4 bases, J lost 0 bases, and 3 bases stayed unmatched. The CDR3 has 15 amino acids. The CDR3 sequence: CASSSRQGSGNTIYF. In DNA, the CDR3 is TGTGCCAGCAGTTCCCGACAGGGCTCTGGAAACACCATATATTTT.

V usage is TRBV11-2 and J usage is TRBJ2-3; TRBD1 is a possible D gene (5 bases). The CDR3 loop spans 15 amino acids. V lost 8 bases and J 2 bases, leaving 17 bases between the germline ends. From germline, CDR1 is SGHAT and CDR2 FQNNGV. The CDR3 loop is CASAVFRQLTDTQYF. DNA for the CDR3: TGTGCCAGCGCAGTGTTTAGACAGCTCACAGATACGCAGTATTTT.

This rearrangement joins TRBV4-2 to TRBJ2-5; possibly TRBD1 for D (5 bases). Germline loops: CDR1 LGHNA, CDR2 YNFKEQ. The CDR3 loop spans 13 amino acids. The V and J ends lost 0 bases and 5 bases respectively, with 7 bases between them. The CDR3 nucleotides read TGTGCCAGCAGCCAAGATAAGGGGGAGACCCAGTACTTC. Translated: CASSQDKGETQYF.

This clone appeared a few times. The V call is TRBV13, the J call TRBJ2-5; TRBD2 matches 9 bases. This CDR3 has 16 residues. CDR1 PRHDT and CDR2 FYEKMQ come from the germline V gene (reference sequence). The trim removed 2 bases at V and 5 bases at J, leaving 9 bases unmatched. The DNA for the CDR3 is TGTGCCAGCAGCTTATCTGTAGCGGGGGCCGGGGAGACCCAGTACTTC. Its translation is CASSLSVAGAGETQYF.

This chain joins TRBV29-1 and TRBJ2-5; TRBD2 agrees at 7 bases. This CDR3 spans 17 amino acids. Germline-derived CDR1 and CDR2 are SQVTM and ANQGSEA. J gave up 2 bases and V 3 bases, and 15 bases lay outside the gene matches. CDR3 protein: CSVEGGSLAAIQETQYF. The CDR3 coding sequence is TGCAGCGTTGAGGGGGGGTCCCTAGCGGCTATACAAGAGACCCAGTACTTC.

V and J are TRBV28 and TRBJ2-3; 9 bases match TRBD2. The CDR3 sequence is 14 residues long. V lost 9 bases, J lost 2 bases, and 6 bases stayed unmatched. Germline assignment: CDR1 MDHEN and CDR2 SYDVKM. The chain's CDR3 is CASRIAGVTDTQYF. The CDR3 DNA follows: TGTGCCAGTCGAATAGCGGGAGTCACAGATACGCAGTATTTT.

The rearrangement joins TRBV6-6 to TRBJ2-5; TRBD1 is a possible D gene (7 bases). The V end lost 5 bases, the J end lost 4 bases, and 20 bases lay between the germline ends. The germline CDR1 and CDR2 sequences are MNHNY and SVGAGI (reference sequence). The CDR3 length is 16 residues. The CDR3 bases are TGTGCCAGCAGTCACGGGGCGGGACAGCATGGAGAGACCCAGTACTTC. Translation: CASSHGAGQHGETQYF.

As for this clone: One junction end does not reproduce the germline sequence, and a read error may be involved. The V call is TRBV10-1, the J call TRBJ1-1; D not certain. The CDR3 covers 12 residues. Germline loops: CDR1 WNHNN, CDR2 SYGVQD (reference sequence). This CDR3 is CASSESNSEAFF. DNA for the CDR3: TGCGCCAGCAGTGAGTCGAACAGTGAAGCTTTCTTT.

DNA for the CDR3: TGTGCCAGCAGGTTGGGACTAGATGCCGGGGAGCTGTTTTTT. It translates to CASRLGLDAGELFF. The chain uses TRBV27 and TRBJ2-2; 8 bases match TRBD2. This CDR3 has 14 amino acids. V gave up 6 bases and J gave up 6 bases; unmatched junction bases: 6. CDR1 is MNHEY, CDR2 SMNVEV, per germline (reference sequence).

V usage is TRBV6-1 and J usage is TRBJ1-5; D is uncertain. Deletions cut 7 bases from V and 0 bases from J, with 13 bases between. Per the germline V gene, CDR1 is MNHNS and CDR2 is SASEGT. The CDR3 has 15 residues. The CDR3 loop is CASNEHPYSNQPQHF. The DNA of the CDR3 is TGTGCCAGCAACGAACACCCGTATAGCAATCAGCCCCAGCATTTT.

This clone was counted once. V usage is TRBV5-6 and J usage is TRBJ2-1; 9 bases line up with TRBD2. The CDR3 is 16 residues long. J gave up 8 bases and V 4 bases, and 13 bases lay outside the gene matches. The germline V gene has CDR1 SGHDT and CDR2 YYEEEE. In nucleotides, the CDR3 is TGTGCCAGCAGCACTGTAGCGGGAGTAAGAAAGGATGAGCAGTTCTTC. Its protein is CASSTVAGVRKDEQFF. The complete variable domain, with remaining parts taken from reference TRBV5-6 and TRBJ2-1, reads DAGVTQSPTHLIKTRGQQVTLRCSPKSGHDTVSWYQQALGQGPQFIFQYYEEEERQRGNFPDRFSGHQFPNYSSELNVNALLLGDSALYLCASSTVAGVRKDEQFFGPGTRLTVL.

The chain has TRBV6-6 and TRBJ1-6; 9 nucleotides agree with TRBD1. Trimming cost V 2 bases and J 13 bases; bases outside gene matches: 12. The CDR3 is made up of 16 amino acids. CDR1 MNHNY and CDR2 SVGAGI come from the germline V gene (reference sequence). CDR3 coding DNA: TGTGCCAGCAGTTACACAGCCGGGACAGGGTATACCCCCCTCCACTTT. Encoded protein: CASSYTAGTGYTPLHF.

The chain recombines TRBV18 with TRBJ2-7, with 7 bases lining up with TRBD2. Per germline, CDR1 KGHSH and CDR2 LQKENI. CDR3 length: 15 amino acids. V lost 2 bases to trimming and J lost 6 bases; unmatched junction nucleotides: 10. The CDR3 here is CASSPAGLGHVEQYF. CDR3 DNA: TGTGCCAGCTCACCAGCAGGACTAGGCCACGTCGAGCAGTACTTC.

V and J are TRBV5-4 and TRBJ2-1; a possible D gene is TRBD1 (6 bases). This CDR3 has 14 amino acids. Germline V gene sequence: CDR1 SGHNT, CDR2 YYREEE (reference sequence). Trimming took 0 bases from V and 8 from J, leaving 12 bases between them. The CDR3 DNA reads as TGTGCCAGCAGCTTGGACCAGGGGATGGATGAGCAGTTCTTC. This codes for CASSLDQGMDEQFF.